This T cell receptor (beta chain) was sequenced for a study of T cells in Graves' hyperthyroidism and ophthalmopathy. Broader study findings: The model made its ophthalmopathy prediction, and onset followed a median approximately 6 months later.

Uncontrolled infections, other autoimmune diseases, pregnancy or lactation led to exclusion of patients. Blood was drawn at first hyperthyroidism diagnosis, before any ophthalmopathy symptoms. The V gene lost 1 base and the J gene lost 0 bases, with 9 bases spanning the gap. Germline assignment: CDR1 LNHNV and CDR2 YYDKDF (reference sequence). The CDR3 extends over 15 amino acids. The investigators amplified TCR beta CDR3 regions from RNA transcripts. The HTBI primer set served for first-round RT-PCR of the TCR CDR3. TCRdb re-called the multiplex PCR reads with MiXCR, one entry per CDR3 protein. The data contain hundreds of thousands of distinct CDR3 sequences, approximately 18% of them singletons. Comments on this clonotype: Its antigen is currently unknown.

J is TRBJ1-1 and V is TRBV15; unclear D gene. The source material was blood. The sequence was obtained from a woman in her fifties or sixties with Graves' hyperthyroidism that later progressed to Graves' ophthalmopathy. The CDR3 loop is CATSRAQTLNTEAFF. For the CDR3, the DNA is TGTGCCACCAGCAGAGCCCAGACTTTGAACACTGAAGCTTTCTTT. The full variable domain, with the rest looked up from reference TRBV15 and TRBJ1-1, is DAMVIQNPRYQVTQFGKPVTLSCSQTLNHNVMYWYQQKSSQAPKLLFHYYDKDFNNEADTPDNFQSRRPNTSFCFLDIRSPGLGDTAMYLCATSRAQTLNTEAFFGQGTRLTVV.